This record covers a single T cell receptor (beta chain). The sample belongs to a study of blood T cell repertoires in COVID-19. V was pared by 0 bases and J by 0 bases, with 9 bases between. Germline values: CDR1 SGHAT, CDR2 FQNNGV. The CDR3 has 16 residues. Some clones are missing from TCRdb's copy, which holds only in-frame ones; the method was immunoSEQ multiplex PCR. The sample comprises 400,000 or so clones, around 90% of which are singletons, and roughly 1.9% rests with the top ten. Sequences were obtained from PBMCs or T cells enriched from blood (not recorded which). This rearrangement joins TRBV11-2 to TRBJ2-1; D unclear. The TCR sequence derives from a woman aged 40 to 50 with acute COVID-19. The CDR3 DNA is TGTGCCAGCAGCTTAGATCTTGCTAGCTCCTACAATGAGCAGTTCTTC. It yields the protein CASSLDLASSYNEQFF.